This TCR beta chain was documented in a study of T cells in Graves' hyperthyroidism and ophthalmopathy. RNA transcripts gave rise to amplified TCR beta CDR3 regions. HTBI primers were the set used in a first-round RT-PCR of the TCR CDR3. TCRdb re-analysed the multiplex PCR reads in MiXCR, keeping a single row per CDR3 protein. The sample has some 400,000 distinct CDR3 sequences; approximately 13% are singletons. The V and J ends lost 2 bases and 7 bases respectively, with 15 bases between them. The germline V gene encodes CDR1 GTSNPN and CDR2 SVGIG (reference sequence). The CDR3 has 15 amino acids. The chain has TRBV30 and TRBJ1-6; D unresolved. The receptor was isolated from a woman aged 60 to 75 with Graves' hyperthyroidism. The material sequenced was blood. The CDR3 reads CAWSTGRGVNSPLHF. CDR3 in DNA: TGTGCCTGGAGTACCGGACGGGGTGTGAATTCACCCCTCCACTTT.